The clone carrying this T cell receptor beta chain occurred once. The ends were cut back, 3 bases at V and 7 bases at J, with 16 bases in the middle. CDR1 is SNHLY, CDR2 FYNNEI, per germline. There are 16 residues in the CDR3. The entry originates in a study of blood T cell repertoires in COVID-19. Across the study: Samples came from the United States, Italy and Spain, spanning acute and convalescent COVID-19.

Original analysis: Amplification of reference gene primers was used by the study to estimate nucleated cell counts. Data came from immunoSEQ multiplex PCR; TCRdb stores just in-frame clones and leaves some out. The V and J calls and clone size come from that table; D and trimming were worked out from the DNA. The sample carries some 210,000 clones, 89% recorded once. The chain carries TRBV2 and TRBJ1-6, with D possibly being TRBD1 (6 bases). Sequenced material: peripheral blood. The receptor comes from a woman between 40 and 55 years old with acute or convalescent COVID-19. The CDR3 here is CASSDTGGARNSPLHF. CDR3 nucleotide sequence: TGTGCCAGCAGTGATACTGGGGGGGCGAGAAATTCACCCCTCCACTTT.